One and the same sample provided the 12 T cell receptor beta chains below, sequenced in a study of T cells in Graves' hyperthyroidism and ophthalmopathy. RNA transcripts gave rise to amplified TCR beta CDR3 regions. Primed by the HTBI set, a first-round RT-PCR was run on the TCR CDR3. In TCRdb, the multiplex PCR reads were re-called with MiXCR into one record per CDR3 protein. The sample shows roughly 700,000 distinct CDR3 sequences, 15% to 20% of them seen only once. Sequenced material: blood. The receptors stem from a man aged 50-60 years with Graves' hyperthyroidism.

This clonotype turned up a few times. The gene calls are TRBV19 and TRBJ2-1, with TRBD2 matching 12 bases. V trimming: 3 bases; J trimming: 3 bases; junction bases outside the gene matches: 9. The CDR3 has 18 amino acids. Per germline, CDR1 LNHDA and CDR2 SQIVND (reference sequence). CDR3 residues: CASSITTSGSIYYNEQFF. Here the CDR3 DNA reads TGTGCCAGTAGTATCACGACTAGCGGGAGTATCTACTACAATGAGCAGTTCTTC.

The table lists this clonotype with a few counts. The CDR3 coding sequence is TGTGCCAGCAGCGTAGATCATCGGGAGCTGTTTTTT. It yields the protein CASSVDHRELFF. The chain employs TRBV9 and TRBJ2-2; D unclear. Germline values: CDR1 SGDLS, CDR2 YYNGEE. V was clipped by 0 bases and J by 9 bases, with 6 bases between them. The CDR3 spans 12 residues.

This chain links TRBV28 with TRBJ2-7; 10 positions agree with TRBD1. The CDR3 has 15 residues. J was trimmed by 7 bases and V by 4 bases; bases with no gene match: 10. Germline values: CDR1 MDHEN, CDR2 SYDVKM. CDR3 in DNA: TGTGCCAGCAGTTCCGCCGGGACAGGGGTGAAGGAGCAGTACTTC. Its translation: CASSSAGTGVKEQYF.

Concerning this clonotype: The germline gene is not matched at one end of the junction; a read error may be the cause. CDR3 nucleotide sequence: TGTGCCAGCAATCCGACGAGTCTCTCATACTTATATGGCTACGCCTTC. Translated, it gives CASNPTSLSYLYGYAF. This chain joins TRBV6-2 or TRBV6-3 and TRBJ1-2; D unresolved. This CDR3 contains 16 residues. CDR1 MNHEY and CDR2 SVGEGT come from the germline V gene.

The chain couples TRBV18 to TRBJ1-4, with a weak D call TRBD1 (6 bases). Germline CDR1 is KGHSH and CDR2 is LQKENI. Trimming cost V 3 bases and J 12 bases, with 14 bases left between them. This CDR3 region has 13 residues. This CDR3 is CASSPDSLVELFF. CDR3 sequence (DNA): TGTGCCAGCTCACCGGACAGCCTTGTAGAACTGTTTTTT. The full variable domain, in which reference TRBV18 and TRBJ1-4 provide the parts outside the CDR3, is NAGVMQNPRHLVRRRGQEARLRCSPMKGHSHVYWYRQLPEEGLKFMVYLQKENIIDESGMPKERFSAEFPKEGPSILRIQQVVRGDSAAYFCASSPDSLVELFFGSGTQLSVL.

The CDR3 reads CASSLEAGGSCSEQFF. The CDR3 DNA reads TGCGCCAGCAGCTTGGAGGCGGGGGGCTCCTGCAGTGAGCAGTTCTTC. V usage is TRBV5-1 and J usage is TRBJ2-1, with 8 bases fitting TRBD2. The germline CDR1 and CDR2 sequences are SGHRS and YFSETQ. V trimming: 0 bases; J trimming: 9 bases; junction bases outside the gene matches: 11. The CDR3 spans 16 residues.

This clonotype was detected ten times or more. The chain recombines TRBV28 with TRBJ1-1; TRBD1 might be the D (6 bases). This CDR3 has 11 amino acids. Germline V gene data show CDR1 as MDHEN and CDR2 as SYDVKM. V lost 6 bases and J lost 8, with 10 bases in between. The CDR3 here is CASRKQGEAFF. CDR3 nucleotides: TGTGCCAGCAGGAAACAGGGAGAAGCTTTCTTT.

This clonotype was seen many times. V is TRBV10-3 and J is TRBJ1-5; TRBD1 might be the D (5 bases). V lost 10 bases and J 7 bases, leaving 17 bases between the germline ends. Germline V gene data show CDR1 as ENHRY and CDR2 as SYGVKD. The CDR3 runs 13 residues. The CDR3 region has the DNA TGTGCCACCCAGAATGGGGGAACCCAGCCCCAGCATTTT. Encoded protein: CATQNGGTQPQHF.

This clonotype was observed a few times. This chain links TRBV14 with TRBJ2-2; 10 bases align to TRBD2. V lost 2 bases, J lost 4 bases, and 10 bases stayed unmatched. Per the germline V gene, CDR1 is SGHDN and CDR2 is FVKESK. The CDR3 totals 18 residues. The CDR3 is CASSQSLAGTQPTGELFF. DNA for the CDR3: TGTGCCAGCAGCCAATCACTAGCGGGGACCCAACCCACCGGGGAGCTGTTTTTT.

The table lists this clonotype with many counts. The V gene is TRBV27, the J gene TRBJ1-5; perhaps TRBD1 as D (5 bases). The CDR3 consists of 19 residues. Germline values: CDR1 MNHEY, CDR2 SMNVEV (reference sequence). Trimming pared 2 bases from V and 0 bases from J, leaving 20 bases between. In nucleotides, the CDR3 is TGTGCCAGCAGTTTAAGCGGGGCGGGACGTAAGATTAGCAATCAGCCCCAGCATTTT. Translated, it gives CASSLSGAGRKISNQPQHF.

The CDR3 region is CSARLRVPGQGRFNYGYTF. CDR3 DNA sequence: TGCAGTGCTAGACTAAGGGTCCCGGGACAAGGACGATTTAACTATGGCTACACCTTC. The J gene is TRBJ1-2, the V gene TRBV20-1; D is perhaps TRBD1 (6 bases). The V gene lost 2 bases and the J gene lost 1 base, with 26 bases spanning the gap. CDR1 is DFQATT, CDR2 SNEGSKA, per germline (reference sequence). The CDR3 loop spans 19 amino acids.

There are a few counts of this clonotype. The CDR3 loop is CAISELENSPAFF. CDR3 DNA: TGTGCCATCAGTGAGTTAGAAAACAGCCCAGCTTTCTTT. V gene TRBV10-3 combines with J gene TRBJ1-1; D is ambiguous. Looked up from germline, CDR1 is ENHRY and CDR2 is SYGVKD. The CDR3 totals 13 residues. With 1 base removed from V and 10 bases from J, the gap between germline ends came to 13 bases.